The entry below gives a single T cell receptor beta chain sequence along with its context. The sample comes from a study of T-cell memory formation after mild COVID-19. There are 15 residues in the CDR3. The J segment lost 2 bases and the V segment lost 5 bases, leaving 6 bases of the junction unmatched. TCRdb reanalysed the 5' RACE reads using MiXCR and keeps one entry per CDR3 protein. The table includes 550,000 to 650,000 distinct CDR3 sequences, roughly 17% detected once. Sequencing input: PBMCs or a T cell subset sorted from them (not recorded which). This chain connects TRBV12-3 or TRBV12-4 to TRBJ2-3; 8 nucleotides align to TRBD2. The sequence was obtained from an adult woman who had mild COVID-19 (a few samples of this study predate the infection). Cell type and time point are not known. CDR3: CASSGASGFTDTQYF. The DNA for the CDR3 is TGTGCCAGCAGTGGGGCTAGCGGGTTCACAGATACGCAGTATTTT.